The 15 T cell receptor beta chains reported below all come from one sample, sequenced in a study of regulatory dendritic cells for organ transplantation. Allogeneic regulatory or mature dendritic cells were co-cultured for four to six days with CFSE-labeled sorted T cells at 1:10. No antigens are known for them. Clones were sequenced by immunoSEQ multiplex PCR, and TCRdb holds only the in-frame ones, with some missing. This sample has around 8,000 clones, with about 67% found just once. The sample was memory CD4+ T cells from blood cultured with dendritic cells. Documented subset: CD45RO+ memory T cells. These receptors originate from a human donor in good health.

This clone was picked up one time. The chain has TRBV5-4 and TRBJ2-3; 7 bases are shared with TRBD2. Trimming cost V 5 bases and J 1 base; bases outside gene matches: 7. Germline V gene sequence: CDR1 SGHNT, CDR2 YYREEE (reference sequence). There are 15 residues in the CDR3. The CDR3 here is CASRPRSGGTDTQYF. Here the CDR3 DNA reads TGTGCCAGCAGACCCAGAAGCGGGGGCACAGATACGCAGTATTTT.

The genes are TRBV5-1 and TRBJ2-3, with 8 nucleotides matching TRBD2. This CDR3 region has 16 residues. From germline, CDR1 is SGHRS and CDR2 YFSETQ. The V gene end was trimmed by 0 bases and the J gene end by 4 bases; junction bases not matched to a gene: 7. For the CDR3, the DNA is TGCGCCAGCAGCTTGGCGGGGGGGGGCTCCCCAGATACGCAGTATTTT. This sequence encodes CASSLAGGGSPDTQYF.

V is TRBV5-1 and J is TRBJ2-7, with a tentative D call TRBD1 (5 bases). Looked up from germline, CDR1 is SGHRS and CDR2 is YFSETQ. Trimming left V 0 bases short and J 5 bases short, with 12 bases between. The CDR3 is made up of 14 amino acids. This CDR3 is CASSLEGQGNEQYF. The DNA of the CDR3 is TGCGCCAGCAGCTTGGAAGGGCAGGGCAACGAGCAGTACTTC.

The chain is built from TRBV5-1 and TRBJ1-1; 9 bases agree with TRBD1. The CDR3 sequence is 15 residues long. V lost 4 bases, J lost 5 bases, and 9 bases stayed unmatched. Germline CDR1 is SGHRS and CDR2 is YFSETQ. CDR3 in DNA: TGCGCCAGCAGCCCTGGGGGGACAGGGAATACTGAAGCTTTCTTT. This encodes CASSPGGTGNTEAFF.

The chain links TRBV29-1 to TRBJ1-4; 9 bases are shared with TRBD1. This CDR3 has 13 amino acids. Trimming removed 6 bases from V and 7 bases from J; junction bases left unmatched: 6. Germline CDR1 reads SQVTM; CDR2 reads ANQGSEA. The CDR3 loop reads CSVNRGRGEKLFF. The CDR3 DNA follows: TGCAGCGTAAACAGGGGGCGCGGTGAAAAACTGTTTTTT.

This clone appeared once. The chain recombines TRBV18 with TRBJ2-3, with D perhaps TRBD2 (6 bases). The V end was cut by 3 bases, the J end by 4 bases, with 11 bases between. Germline CDR1 reads KGHSH; CDR2 reads LQKENI. The CDR3 length is 14 residues. The CDR3 nucleotides read TGTGCCAGCTCACCGGGAGGAGGTGCAGATACGCAGTATTTT. Encoded protein: CASSPGGGADTQYF.

The chain is built from TRBV29-1 and TRBJ2-1; maybe TRBD2 (6 bases). CDR1 and CDR2 from the germline V gene are SQVTM and ANQGSEA. Between the trimmed V and J ends, which lost 7 bases and 6 bases, there was a span of 10 bases. The CDR3 is 11 amino acids. The CDR3, as DNA: TGCAGCGGCCGGGAGTTCAATGAGCAGTTCTTC. This codes for CSGREFNEQFF.

The chain has TRBV5-6 and TRBJ1-1; perhaps TRBD1 as D (5 bases). This CDR3 spans 14 amino acids. The ends were cut back, 1 base at V and 7 bases at J, with 14 bases in the middle. Germline-derived CDR1 and CDR2 are SGHDT and YYEEEE. This CDR3 reads CASSLNRGVGEAFF. CDR3 bases: TGTGCCAGCAGCTTGAACCGGGGGGTGGGTGAAGCTTTCTTT.

CDR3 nucleotides: TGTGCCAGCAGGTCGGGCCAGGGGACAGATACGCAGTATTTT. It specifies CASRSGQGTDTQYF. The chain links TRBV6-5 to TRBJ2-3, with TRBD1 as a possible D gene (6 bases). The V gene lost 6 bases and the J gene lost 3 bases, with 13 bases spanning the gap. Germline-derived CDR1 and CDR2 are MNHEY and SVGAGI. The CDR3 has 14 residues.

The rearrangement joins TRBV19 to TRBJ2-7; D not resolved. CDR1 is LNHDA, CDR2 SQIVND, per germline (reference sequence). The CDR3 has 11 amino acids. Deletions cut 4 bases from V and 9 bases from J, with 10 bases between. The CDR3, as DNA: TGTGCCAGTAGTAACCAGCTAGTGCAGTACTTC. It yields the protein CASSNQLVQYF. Combining the CDR3 with reference TRBV19 and TRBJ2-7 gives the whole variable domain DGGITQSPKYLFRKEGQNVTLSCEQNLNHDAMYWYRQDPGQGLRLIYYSQIVNDFQKGDIAEGYSVSREKKESFPLTVTSAQKNPTAFYLCASSNQLVQYFGPGTRLTVT.

The chain is built from TRBV7-2 and TRBJ2-5; D unresolved. The V gene lost 5 bases and the J gene lost 5 bases, with 12 bases spanning the gap. This CDR3 contains 13 residues. The germline V gene encodes CDR1 SGHTA and CDR2 FQGNSA. CDR3 bases: TGTGCCAGCAGCCCCTGGAAGGAGGAGACCCAGTACTTC. Its translation: CASSPWKEETQYF.

The V call is TRBV11-2, the J call TRBJ1-6, with D uncertain. The CDR3 contains 15 residues. Trimming removed 5 bases at V and 0 bases at J, with 8 bases between. Germline CDR1 reads SGHAT; CDR2 reads FQNNGV. In nucleotides, the CDR3 is TGTGCCAGCAGCCTAGGGAGCTCCTATAATTCACCCCTCCACTTT. This sequence encodes CASSLGSSYNSPLHF. The full variable domain, completed using reference TRBV11-2 and TRBJ1-6, is EAGVAQSPRYKIIEKRQSVAFWCNPISGHATLYWYQQILGQGPKLLIQFQNNGVVDDSQLPKDRFSAERLKGVDSTLKIQPAKLEDSAVYLCASSLGSSYNSPLHFGNGTRLTVT.

In this sample, this clone turned up a few times. V gene TRBV5-6 combines with J gene TRBJ2-7, with 9 bases matching TRBD1. The CDR3 is made up of 13 amino acids. Germline loops: CDR1 SGHDT, CDR2 YYEEEE. V was pared by 4 bases and J by 7 bases, with 6 bases of the junction left unmatched. The CDR3 sequence is CASSRDRVNEQYF. Written as DNA, the CDR3 is TGTGCCAGCAGCCGGGACAGGGTCAATGAGCAGTACTTC.

The V gene is TRBV25-1, the J gene TRBJ1-1, with D maybe TRBD1 (5 bases). V was cut by 4 bases and J by 4 bases, with 13 bases left in between. There are 14 residues in the CDR3. Germline-derived CDR1 and CDR2 are MGHDK and SYGVNS. For the CDR3, the DNA is TGTGCCAGCAGTGGGGAGGGACGGGTCACTGAAGCTTTCTTT. It encodes CASSGEGRVTEAFF.

This clone has just a few counts. This chain links TRBV7-9 with TRBJ1-4; D not resolved. CDR3 size: 13 residues. V lost 3 bases, J lost 6 bases, and 8 bases lay in between. Germline V lookup: CDR1 SEHNR, CDR2 FQNEAQ (reference sequence). The CDR3, as DNA: TGTGCCAGCAGCTTGACGGGAGATGAAAAACTGTTTTTT. Translated: CASSLTGDEKLFF. The full variable domain, rest sourced from reference TRBV7-9 and TRBJ1-4, is DTGVSQNPRHKITKRGQNVTFRCDPISEHNRLYWYRQTLGQGPEFLTYFQNEAQLEKSRLLSDRFSAERPKGSFSTLEIQRTEQGDSAMYLCASSLTGDEKLFFGSGTQLSVL.